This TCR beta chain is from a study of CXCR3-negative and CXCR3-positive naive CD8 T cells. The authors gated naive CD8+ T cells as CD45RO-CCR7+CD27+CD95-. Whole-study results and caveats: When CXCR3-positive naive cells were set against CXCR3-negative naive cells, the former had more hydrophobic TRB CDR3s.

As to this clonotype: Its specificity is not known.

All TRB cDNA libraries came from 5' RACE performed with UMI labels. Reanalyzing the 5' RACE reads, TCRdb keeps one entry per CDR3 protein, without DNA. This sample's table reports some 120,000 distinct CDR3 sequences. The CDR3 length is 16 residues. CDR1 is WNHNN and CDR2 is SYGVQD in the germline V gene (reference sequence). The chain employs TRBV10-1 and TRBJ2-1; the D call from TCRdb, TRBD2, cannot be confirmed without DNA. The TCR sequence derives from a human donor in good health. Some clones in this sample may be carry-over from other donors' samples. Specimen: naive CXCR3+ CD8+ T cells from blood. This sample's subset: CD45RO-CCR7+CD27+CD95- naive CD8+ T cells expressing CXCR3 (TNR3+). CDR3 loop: CASSSSSGRGNNEQFF.